This T cell receptor beta chain derives from a study of T-cell reconstitution after alpha-beta-depleted transplantation in children. Study conclusions and caveats: Newly produced T cells mostly provided counts and TCRbeta diversity after one year, as hyperexpanded clones declined.

This CDR3 region has 14 residues. V was pared by 6 bases and J by 6 bases, with 17 bases between. Germline loops: CDR1 MDHEN, CDR2 SYDVKM. Unique molecular identifiers were used to barcode this TCRbeta library. TCRdb reprocessed the PCR reads with MiXCR, giving one entry per CDR3 protein. The sample comprises roughly 100,000 distinct CDR3 sequences, 7.5% to 9% of which are singletons, and 16% rests with the top ten. This clonotype has a count of ten or more. As yet, its antigen is unknown. The clonotype originates from a boy younger than 10 with acute lymphoblastic leukemia, due to receive a stem cell transplant. Specimen: PBMCs, collected before TCRalphabeta/CD19-depleted stem cell transplant. The chain carries TRBV28 and TRBJ1-2; possibly TRBD1 for D (6 bases). CDR3 in DNA: TGTGCCAGCAGGCAGTTCCGAAAGGGGGATGGCTACACCTTC. Protein sequence: CASRQFRKGDGYTF.